This paragraph covers one TCR beta chain sequence. V lost 2 bases to trimming and J lost 3 bases, with 8 bases between them. The CDR3 spans 14 residues. Original processing notes: By means of reference gene primer amplification, nucleated cell counts were estimated. Generated by immunoSEQ multiplex PCR, the TCRdb table keeps only in-frame clones and is missing some. That table gives V, J and clone size, and the DNA gave D and trimming. This sample has about 370,000 clones; 87% occur once, and the top ten carry about 10%. The sample belongs to a study of blood T cell repertoires in COVID-19. Study in general: Acute and convalescent COVID-19 specimens originated in the United States, Italy and Spain.

Seattle enrolled patients during active infection and tracked them longitudinally. Sequences were obtained from peripheral blood. This TCR derives from a woman in her 30s with COVID-19, enrolled during active disease. The V gene is TRBV23-1, the J gene TRBJ2-1; possibly TRBD1 for D (5 bases). TRBV23-1 is known as an ORF, though its function is uncertain. CDR3 in DNA: TGCGCCAGCAGTCAAGGGGCCTACTACAATGAGCAGTTCTTC. This codes for CASSQGAYYNEQFF.